Listed below are T cell receptor beta chains from one sample, sequenced in a study of blood T cell repertoires in COVID-19. TCRdb's copy holds only in-frame clones and misses some; the assay was immunoSEQ multiplex PCR. The sample includes 200,000 to 300,000 clones, 80% to 85% of them seen just once. Sequenced material: peripheral blood. These TCRs come from a man aged 60 to 75 with acute or convalescent COVID-19. Both conserved end residues are part of each CDR3. The D gene is left open where the match is weak. Clone size is given for some rows only: seen once, a few or many times, or a class if the clone is expanded.

d_gene	abundance	v_gene	j_gene	CDR3aa	CDR3nt
NA	NA	TRBV28	TRBJ1-5	CASKTFGGSYSNQPQHF	TGTGCCAGCAAGACATTTGGGGGGAGCTATAGCAATCAGCCCCAGCATTTT
NA	NA	TRBV7-8	TRBJ2-7	CASSSRSNYEQYF	TGTGCCAGCAGCTCCCGGTCGAACTACGAGCAGTACTTC
NA	NA	TRBV2	TRBJ1-1	CASSQSWLEAFF	TGTGCCAGCAGTCAAAGTTGGCTTGAAGCTTTCTTT
TRBD1	NA	TRBV4-3	TRBJ1-1	CASSQDLRGAEAFF	TGCGCCAGCAGCCAAGATCTCAGGGGGGCTGAAGCTTTCTTT
NA	NA	TRBV30	TRBJ1-3	CAWSRGGNTIYF	TGTGCCTGGAGTCGGGGTGGAAACACCATATATTTT
NA	NA	TRBV30	TRBJ2-3	CAWSRREADTQYF	TGTGCCTGGAGTCGGAGGGAAGCAGATACGCAGTATTTT
NA	NA	TRBV10-3	TRBJ1-1	CAISPGLSNTEAFF	TGTGCCATCAGTCCGGGACTCTCGAACACTGAAGCTTTCTTT
NA	NA	TRBV27	TRBJ2-7	CASSSSYEQYF	TGTGCCAGCAGCTCCTCCTACGAGCAGTACTTC
TRBD2	NA	TRBV5-4	TRBJ2-3	CASRSSGPLTDTQYF	TGTGCCAGCCGTTCTAGCGGGCCTCTCACAGATACGCAGTATTTT
NA	NA	TRBV18	TRBJ2-3	CASSPSVEDTQYF	TGTGCCAGCTCACCAAGCGTTGAAGATACGCAGTATTTT
TRBD1	NA	TRBV7-9	TRBJ1-2	CASSYGQGRSYGYTF	TGTGCCAGCAGCTACGGACAGGGCCGATCCTATGGCTACACCTTC
NA	NA	TRBV29-1	TRBJ1-2	CSVAANYGYTF	TGCAGCGTTGCCGCTAACTATGGCTACACCTTC
TRBD1	NA	TRBV6-5	TRBJ1-1	CASKAGGSGTEAFF	TGTGCCAGCAAAGCAGGGGGTTCGGGCACTGAAGCTTTCTTT
NA	NA	TRBV6-1	TRBJ2-7	CASSRGSYEQYF	TGTGCCAGCAGTCGGGGTTCCTACGAGCAGTACTTC
TRBD1	NA	TRBV7-3	TRBJ1-6	CASSPSGTGNSPLHF	TGTGCCAGCAGCCCATCTGGGACAGGGAACTCACCCCTCCACTTT
NA	NA	TRBV23-1	TRBJ2-7	CASLSPGGWEQYF	TGCGCCAGCCTTTCTCCGGGGGGCTGGGAGCAGTACTTC
TRBD2	NA	TRBV5-5	TRBJ2-1	CASSSSGTPSSYNEQFF	TGTGCCAGCAGCTCGAGCGGGACCCCCAGCTCCTACAATGAGCAGTTCTTC
TRBD1	NA	TRBV11-2	TRBJ1-2	CASSLAYRGEGGYTF	TGTGCCAGCAGCTTAGCCTACAGGGGAGAGGGGGGCTACACCTTC
TRBD1	NA	TRBV27	TRBJ2-5	CASSLSGQGARETQYF	TGTGCCAGCAGTTTATCGGGGCAGGGGGCTCGGGAGACCCAGTACTTC
NA	NA	TRBV4-3	TRBJ2-7	CASSQGGSGVEQYF	TGCGCCAGCAGCCAAGGGGGGTCAGGGGTCGAGCAGTACTTC
TRBD1	NA	TRBV5-1	TRBJ1-6	CASSTGGQGNSPLHF	TGCGCCAGCAGCACCGGGGGACAGGGGAATTCACCCCTCCACTTT
NA	few	TRBV18	TRBJ2-6	CASSPQFQGTLRTSGANVLTF	TGTGCCAGCTCACCACAGTTCCAGGGGACCCTAAGGACCTCTGGGGCCAACGTCCTGACTTTC
TRBD2	once	TRBV5-5	TRBJ2-3	CASSFGLAGQYF	TGTGCCAGCAGCTTCGGACTAGCGGGGCAGTATTTT
NA	NA	TRBV14	TRBJ1-2	CATKIGLGYTF	TGTGCCACCAAAATCGGTCTTGGCTACACCTTC
NA	NA	TRBV19	TRBJ2-3	CASSLGGWGGQADTQYF	TGTGCCAGTAGCCTCGGAGGTTGGGGGGGCCAAGCAGATACGCAGTATTTT
TRBD1	NA	TRBV6-4	TRBJ1-1	CASRGQGARGEAFF	TGTGCCAGCAGAGGACAGGGGGCGAGGGGCGAAGCTTTCTTT
NA	few	TRBV4-1	TRBJ1-2	CASSQDRRQSASGYTF	TGCGCCAGCAGCCAAGATCGAAGACAGAGCGCCTCTGGCTACACCTTC
TRBD1	NA	TRBV13	TRBJ1-6	CASSYGRRAGQAPLHF	TGTGCCAGCAGCTATGGGCGAAGGGCGGGACAGGCACCCCTCCACTTT
NA	NA	TRBV6-2/TRBV6-3	TRBJ2-2	CASSYLGAGELFF	TGTGCCAGCAGTTACCTAGGGGCCGGGGAGCTGTTTTTT
TRBD1	few	TRBV5-5	TRBJ1-4	CASSPLGQNEKLFF	TGTGCCAGCAGCCCGCTGGGACAGAATGAAAAACTGTTTTTT
NA	NA	TRBV3-1/TRBV3-2	TRBJ2-1	CASTNEGDWNEQFF	TGTGCCAGCACCAACGAGGGGGATTGGAATGAGCAGTTCTTC
NA	NA	TRBV9	TRBJ2-7	CASSKESGRAYEQYF	TGTGCCAGCAGTAAGGAGAGTGGTCGGGCCTACGAGCAGTACTTC
TRBD2	NA	TRBV27	TRBJ2-7	CASSLRGTSGAPSYEQYF	TGTGCCAGCAGTTTGAGGGGAACTAGCGGGGCGCCATCCTACGAGCAGTACTTC
NA	NA	TRBV25-1	TRBJ2-5	CASSDDGGLGRAQYF	TGTGCCAGCAGTGATGATGGGGGCCTGGGGAGGGCCCAGTACTTC
TRBD2	NA	TRBV6-2/TRBV6-3	TRBJ2-5	CASSLRGTSGSGTQYF	TGTGCCAGCAGTCTTCGGGGGACTAGCGGGAGTGGGACCCAGTACTTC
TRBD1	NA	TRBV19	TRBJ1-5	CASRVSDRGNQPQHF	TGTGCCAGTAGAGTTTCGGACAGGGGGAATCAGCCCCAGCATTTT
NA	few	TRBV5-1	TRBJ2-7	CASHVGQGGRNEQYF	TGCGCCAGTCATGTGGGTCAGGGAGGTCGGAACGAGCAGTACTTC
TRBD2	NA	TRBV9	TRBJ2-5	CASSVGGWAGGIQETQYF	TGTGCCAGCAGCGTAGGAGGTTGGGCGGGGGGGATCCAAGAGACCCAGTACTTC
TRBD1	NA	TRBV6-2/TRBV6-3	TRBJ2-1	CASSSDRGITRNEQFF	TGTGCCAGCAGTTCGGACAGGGGGATCACTCGTAATGAGCAGTTCTTC